This is a list of T cell receptor beta chains from one sample in a study of cytomegalovirus exposure and HLA in healthy donors. Repertoires were generated with immunoSEQ multiplex PCR, while TCRdb's copy carries only in-frame clones and drops some. The sample carries 56,000 or so clones, around 90% recorded once. Sequenced material: PBMCs. The receptors shown here come from a man aged 18 to 30 in good health and CMV-seronegative. The CDR3 runs from the conserved cysteine through the conserved F or W. A D gene is named only where the DNA matches it firmly. Part of the rows lack a size; the others show once, few, many or a class for expanded clones.

size,V,D,J,length,DNA,CDR3
-,TRBV7-8,TRBD1,TRBJ1-1,16,TGTGCCAGCAGACACCGCGGACAGGGGTTAAATACTGAAGCTTTCTTT,CASRHRGQGLNTEAFF
-,TRBV6-5,TRBD2,TRBJ2-7,15,TGTGCCAGCAGCCGAGCGCTAGCGGGAGGTTACGAGCAGTACTTC,CASSRALAGGYEQYF
-,TRBV28,-,TRBJ1-1,14,TGTGCCAGCAGTTTATTGGGGGAGGGTACTGAAGCTTTCTTT,CASSLLGEGTEAFF
-,TRBV4-1,-,TRBJ2-5,16,TGCGCCAGCAGCCAAGGGGTCTTGCGGGACCAAGAGACCCAGTACTTC,CASSQGVLRDQETQYF
-,TRBV6-5,-,TRBJ2-2,16,TGTGCCAGCAGTTACTCTACTGGTCTTAACACCGGGGAGCTGTTTTTT,CASSYSTGLNTGELFF
-,TRBV2,TRBD1,TRBJ1-4,13,TGTGCCAACCGCAGGGGGCTGGGTGAAAAACTGTTTTTT,CANRRGLGEKLFF
once,TRBV2,TRBD2,TRBJ2-7,14,TGTGCCAGCAGTGAAGCGACTAGCGGGTTCGAGCAGTACTTC,CASSEATSGFEQYF
-,TRBV11-2,-,TRBJ2-1,17,TGTGCCAGCAGCTTACTCCTACCCGGCGGGGCTTACAATGAGCAGTTCTTC,CASSLLLPGGAYNEQFF
-,TRBV6-5,TRBD1,TRBJ2-7,15,TGTGCCAGCAGTCAGTACGAGGGGGCGTCCTACGAGCAGTACTTC,CASSQYEGASYEQYF
-,TRBV5-1,TRBD2,TRBJ2-7,14,TGCGCCAGCAGCTCCGGGACTAGCGTCTACGAGCAGTACTTC,CASSSGTSVYEQYF
-,TRBV11-2,-,TRBJ2-7,12,TGTGCCATCCAAACCGATGGAGTAGAGCAGTACTTC,CAIQTDGVEQYF
-,TRBV7-9,TRBD1,TRBJ2-2,15,TGTGCCAGCAGCTTAAGACAGGGCTACACCGGGGAGCTGTTTTTT,CASSLRQGYTGELFF
-,TRBV14,TRBD2,TRBJ2-7,15,TGTGCCAGCAGCCAAGTAACTAGCGGGAGCCACGAGCAGTACTTC,CASSQVTSGSHEQYF
-,TRBV4-3,-,TRBJ2-2,14,TGCGCCAGCAGCCAACGGGGTAGCACCGGGGAGCTGTTTTTT,CASSQRGSTGELFF
few,TRBV6-5,TRBD1,TRBJ2-2,15,TGTGCCAGCAGCCCAGGACAGGGGGGCACCGGGGAGCTGTTTTTT,CASSPGQGGTGELFF
-,TRBV7-9,TRBD1,TRBJ2-5,14,TGTGCCAGCAGCTTAGGGACAGGTCGGCAGACCCAGTACTTC,CASSLGTGRQTQYF
-,TRBV4-2,-,TRBJ2-6,16,TGTGCCAGCAGCCAATACCCAGTGGCTGGGGCCAACGTCCTGACTTTC,CASSQYPVAGANVLTF
-,TRBV29-1,-,TRBJ2-3,14,TGCAGCGTTGTGGGGGGACAGATCACAGATACGCAGTATTTT,CSVVGGQITDTQYF
-,TRBV5-6,-,TRBJ1-2,19,TGTGCCAGCAGCTTGAGAGTGGTAAGGACACGCCACAATAACTATGGCTACACCTTC,CASSLRVVRTRHNNYGYTF
-,TRBV7-2,TRBD1,TRBJ2-7,15,TGTGCCAGCAGCTTAAAAAGGACAGGGTCCTACGAGCAGTACTTC,CASSLKRTGSYEQYF
-,TRBV4-1,TRBD2,TRBJ2-7,17,TGCGCCAGCAGCCAAGTCCTCCTAGCGGGAGGGCCGGAAGAGCAGTACTTC,CASSQVLLAGGPEEQYF
-,TRBV4-2,-,TRBJ1-5,15,TGTGCCAGCAGCCAAGATGGACAGCCGACTCAGCCCCAGCATTTT,CASSQDGQPTQPQHF
-,TRBV6-5,TRBD1,TRBJ1-2,13,TGTGCCAGCAGCCGCGGGACAGTCTATGGCTACACCTTC,CASSRGTVYGYTF
-,TRBV5-1,-,TRBJ2-1,17,TGCGCCAGCAGCTTGATGTTTAGCGGTAGCTCCTACAATGAGCAGTTCTTC,CASSLMFSGSSYNEQFF
-,TRBV28,TRBD2,TRBJ2-1,16,TGTGCCAGCAGTTCGTTTAGCGGGAGGCCCCCAGATGAGCAGTTCTTC,CASSSFSGRPPDEQFF
once,TRBV25-1,TRBD1,TRBJ2-5,15,TGTGCCAGCAGGGACACCGGGACAGGTCAAGAGACCCAGTACTTC,CASRDTGTGQETQYF
-,TRBV2,TRBD1,TRBJ2-7,14,TGTGCCAGCAGCCCTAGGACAGGGACTGTCGAGCAGTACTTC,CASSPRTGTVEQYF
-,TRBV5-1,TRBD1,TRBJ2-6,17,TGCGCCAGCAGTTCAGGGACAGGGAGCTCTGGGGCCAACGTCCTGACTTTC,CASSSGTGSSGANVLTF
-,TRBV5-1,-,TRBJ1-2,16,TGCGCCAGCAGCCCGGGACGGGGGGAGGGCTTCAATGGCTACACCTTC,CASSPGRGEGFNGYTF
-,TRBV6-6,-,TRBJ1-3,14,TGTGCCAGCAGTTACGAACAAGCTGGAAACACCATATATTTT,CASSYEQAGNTIYF
-,TRBV6-4,-,TRBJ2-1,14,TGTGCCAGCAGTGGGGGGGATTCGGGCAATGAGCAGTTCTTC,CASSGGDSGNEQFF
-,TRBV5-4,-,TRBJ1-1,15,TGTGCCAGCAGCCACCAACAGGTCATGAACACTGAAGCTTTCTTT,CASSHQQVMNTEAFF
-,TRBV28,TRBD1,TRBJ2-7,14,TGTGCCAGCAGCAGACCAGGGGGTGGCTACGAGCAGTACTTC,CASSRPGGGYEQYF
-,TRBV27,-,TRBJ1-4,16,TGTGCCAGCAGTTTATCGGCGTCAGGGTTCGGTGAAAAACTGTTTTTT,CASSLSASGFGEKLFF
-,TRBV27,-,TRBJ2-3,14,TGTGCCAGCAGCCAAACTAGAAGGACAGATACGCAGTATTTT,CASSQTRRTDTQYF
-,TRBV27,-,TRBJ2-7,15,TGTGCCAGCAGTTTACAACAGGGATTGCCCTACGAGCAGTACTTC,CASSLQQGLPYEQYF
-,TRBV29-1,-,TRBJ1-5,14,TGCAGCGTCCGGGTGGGTTCCGGCAATCAGCCCCAGCATTTT,CSVRVGSGNQPQHF
-,TRBV7-2,-,TRBJ1-3,13,TGTGCCAGCAGCTTACGTACTGGAAACACCATATATTTT,CASSLRTGNTIYF
-,TRBV28,TRBD2,TRBJ2-1,14,TGTGCCAGCCGTGGGGGGGTATTAATCAATGAGCAGTTCTTC,CASRGGVLINEQFF
few,TRBV2,-,TRBJ2-7,14,TGTGCCAGCAGTTTAACGGGAAAGGCTTACGAGCAGTACTTC,CASSLTGKAYEQYF